This T cell receptor beta chain originates from a study of cytomegalovirus exposure and HLA in healthy donors. Across the whole study: About 83 million unique TCRs from HLA-typed donors made up an early data release. Overall study results and limits: The authors excluded some V segments, including TRBV6-2 and TRBV6-3, as indistinguishable. A later analysis reportedly found fewer N-insertions in an Asian-associated ancestry cluster than the approximately 730-donor mean.

V was trimmed by 6 bases and J by 2 bases, leaving 13 bases between them. The CDR3 is made up of 14 amino acids. The PCR ran on 60 Vbeta and 13 Jbeta primers. This table comes from immunoSEQ multiplex PCR, and its TCRdb copy is limited to in-frame clones, with some not included. The sample has about 160,000 clones, 60% to 80% seen once. As regards this clone: Its antigen is unknown.

The sample consisted of PBMCs. This sequence joins TRBV6-7 and TRBJ2-5; perhaps TRBD1 as D (6 bases). TRBV6-7 is given ORF status, its function remaining uncertain. The sequence was collected from a man aged 18 to 29 in good health and CMV-seropositive. CDR3 amino acids: CASRNLQGQETQYF. CDR3 in DNA: TGTGCCAGCAGGAACCTACAGGGTCAAGAGACCCAGTACTTC.